This is a list of T cell receptor beta chains from one sample in a study of cytomegalovirus exposure and HLA in healthy donors. Data came from immunoSEQ multiplex PCR; TCRdb stores just in-frame clones and leaves some out. This table has roughly 140,000 clones, roughly 89% appearing once. The sample comprised PBMCs. The receptors were sampled from a woman younger than 35 in good health and CMV-seropositive. The CDR3 runs from the conserved cysteine through the conserved F or W. For some rows the clone size is stated as once, few or many, or as a class when expanded; others skip it.

abundance,v_gene,j_gene,CDR3aa
-,TRBV9,TRBJ2-3,CASSVEGMGRADTQYF
-,TRBV28,TRBJ1-2,CASSLYAPQSEVYGYTF
few,TRBV7-7,TRBJ1-1,CASSLRGDGGNTEAFF
-,TRBV10-1,TRBJ2-7,CASSPHPGTSGSGGYEQYF
once,TRBV7-2,TRBJ2-3,CASSLLAGGQIHTQYF
once,TRBV5-1,TRBJ2-5,CASSLGGLEETQYF
-,TRBV19,TRBJ2-4,CASSIAQTGLKNIQYF
-,TRBV6-5,TRBJ2-7,CASSYPARGEQYF
-,TRBV27,TRBJ2-5,CASSLYWDRGRETQYF
-,TRBV11-3,TRBJ2-1,CASSLIMMSSYNEQFF
-,TRBV5-4,TRBJ1-4,CASSFGLGATNEKLFF
-,TRBV15,TRBJ1-3,CATSRDRGGNTIYF
-,TRBV7-8,TRBJ2-3,CASSPLALAQYF
-,TRBV6-6,TRBJ2-5,CASSSDSGWQTQYF
-,TRBV2,TRBJ2-7,CASSAFRDTTYEQYF
-,TRBV30,TRBJ1-3,CAWSVWGGSANTIYF
-,TRBV19,TRBJ1-5,CAISGGAGQPQHF
-,TRBV6-6,TRBJ1-3,CASSGWDRGPQNTIYF
-,TRBV7-6,TRBJ1-2,CASSLRGNYGYTF
once,TRBV10-3,TRBJ2-3,CAIRASGRGGAVDTQYF
-,TRBV27,TRBJ1-3,CASSLQGGTGNTIYF
-,TRBV19,TRBJ2-7,CASSRRGTGVREQYF
-,TRBV21-1,TRBJ1-1,CASSLPTRDRGRGTEAFF
once,TRBV5-1,TRBJ2-1,CASRVAGMVYEQFF
-,TRBV29-1,TRBJ2-3,CSVGRFAGGGADTQYF
-,TRBV6-1,TRBJ1-4,CASSEVYGWLFF
-,TRBV7-2,TRBJ2-5,CASSLGTSGRQETQYF
-,TRBV6-1,TRBJ2-5,CASSGSAGTQETQYF
-,TRBV9,TRBJ1-2,CASSVDPMRRGPGYTF
-,TRBV28,TRBJ2-7,CASSDQGLSYEQYF
-,TRBV5-6,TRBJ2-2,CASSIGGGELFF
many,TRBV15,TRBJ1-1,CATSKHREMNTEAFF
-,TRBV6-1,TRBJ2-3,CASADRGDTDTQYF
once,TRBV7-6,TRBJ1-5,CASSLGRGTAERPNQPQHF
-,TRBV6-1,TRBJ2-7,CASSARRTQGLEQYF
-,TRBV29-1,TRBJ2-3,CSVDTRTDTQYF
-,TRBV6-4,TRBJ1-1,CASSVNSGGNTEAFF
-,TRBV5-1,TRBJ2-5,CASSLGRIRETQYF
-,TRBV9,TRBJ1-2,CASSQDGTGRPYTF
-,TRBV18,TRBJ2-7,CASSRDRLGGHPTYEQYF
-,TRBV30,TRBJ2-5,CACSAGVSETQYF